This T cell receptor (beta chain) was retrieved from a study of technical replicates of blood from a handful of donors. Generated by immunoSEQ multiplex PCR, the TCRdb table keeps only in-frame clones and is missing some. This sample has about 60,000 clones, with around 90% found just once. V shed 8 bases and J 0 bases; nucleotides not matched to a gene: 7. The CDR3 loop spans 14 amino acids. Germline lookup yields CDR1 MNHNS and CDR2 SASEGT. The receptor comes from a human donor in good health. Some clones in this sample may be carry-over from other donors' samples. The chain recombines TRBV6-1 with TRBJ2-7; the match to TRBD1 covers 7 bases. The specimen was PBMCs. CDR3 DNA sequence: TGTGCCAGCGGGGGACAGACCTACTCCTACGAGCAGTACTTC. Protein sequence: CASGGQTYSYEQYF.